This passage covers 27 T cell receptor beta chains from one sample sequenced in a study of T cell responses to AZD1222 COVID-19 vaccine. Profiled with immunoSEQ multiplex PCR; TCRdb holds only in-frame clones, not every one. The table records about 120,000 clones, about 79% of them present only once. The sequencing used peripheral blood, collected 28 days after the second AZD1222 dose. The source of these receptors is an adult who received the AZD1222 COVID-19 vaccine.

The J gene is TRBJ1-4, the V gene TRBV4-3; D is possibly TRBD1 (5 bases). CDR1 LGHNA and CDR2 YSLEER come from the germline V gene. The CDR3 is 16 residues long. The ends were cut back, 2 bases at V and 0 bases at J, with 10 bases in the middle. In nucleotides, the CDR3 is TGCGCCAGCAGCCAAAATCGGGGCGCAACTAATGAAAAACTGTTTTTT. The encoded protein is CASSQNRGATNEKLFF.

The chain couples TRBV28 to TRBJ2-7, with D perhaps given as TRBD1 or TRBD2 (5 bases each). V was trimmed by 8 bases and J by 5 bases, leaving 22 bases between them. This CDR3 has 15 residues. Germline V lookup: CDR1 MDHEN, CDR2 SYDVKM. In DNA, the CDR3 is TGTGCCAGCGGGGTTTCCGGGGCCGCTCGGCACGAGCAGTACTTC. Protein product: CASGVSGAARHEQYF.

The chain joins TRBV7-9 to TRBJ1-2; no clear D. CDR3 size: 15 residues. CDR1 SEHNR and CDR2 FQNEAQ come from the germline V gene (reference sequence). V lost 5 bases, J lost 6 bases, and 19 bases lay in between. CDR3 protein: CASSVWGNFLNGYTF. The DNA of the CDR3 is TGTGCCAGCAGCGTATGGGGAAACTTCCTAAATGGCTACACCTTC.

The J gene is TRBJ1-2, the V gene TRBV14; D might be TRBD1 (5 bases). This CDR3 comprises 14 residues. Germline lookup yields CDR1 SGHDN and CDR2 FVKESK. V lost 0 bases, J lost 7 bases, and 12 bases lay in between. CDR3 coding DNA: TGTGCCAGCAGCCAAGATCTTCTCAGGGCTGGCTACACCTTC. Protein: CASSQDLLRAGYTF.

Here the CDR3 DNA reads TGTGCCAGCCAGTTCAACCGGGACAGCTATGGCTACACCTTC. This sequence encodes CASQFNRDSYGYTF. V and J are TRBV7-2 and TRBJ1-2, with 7 bases lining up with TRBD1. Per germline, CDR1 SGHTA and CDR2 FQGNSA. CDR3 size: 14 residues. Unmatched junction bases numbered 10, after V lost 8 bases and J lost 4 bases.

J is TRBJ1-1 and V is TRBV5-6, with a tentative D call TRBD1 (6 bases). Trimming removed 2 bases from V and 3 bases from J, with 11 bases in between. Germline values: CDR1 SGHDT, CDR2 YYEEEE. CDR3 length equals 14 residues. The CDR3 DNA sequence: TGTGCCAGCAGCTTATCGACAGGAGACACTGAAGCTTTCTTT. This codes for CASSLSTGDTEAFF.

This sequence joins TRBV5-1 and TRBJ2-2; 8 positions match TRBD1. The CDR3 is 14 residues long. J lost 6 bases, V lost 4 bases, and 5 bases had no gene match. CDR1 and CDR2 from the germline V gene are SGHRS and YFSETQ. This chain's CDR3 is CASSADRVSGELFF. The CDR3 bases are TGCGCCAGCAGCGCGGACAGGGTGTCCGGGGAGCTGTTTTTT.

V usage is TRBV21-1 and J usage is TRBJ1-3; TRBD1 is taken as the D call from the table, unchecked against the DNA. TRBV21-1 is flagged as a pseudogene. The CDR3 runs 18 residues. The CDR3 bases are TGTGCCAGCAGCAAAGATTGGGACAGCCTCGTCTCTGGAAACACCATATATTTT. Translated: CASSKDWDSLVSGNTIYF.

The chain uses TRBV3-1 (or the pseudogene TRBV3-2) and TRBJ1-2, with TRBD1 as a possible D gene (5 bases). Trimming left V 4 bases short and J 0 bases short, with 18 bases between. Germline assignment: CDR1 LGHDT and CDR2 YNNKEL (reference sequence). This CDR3 has 17 amino acids. The CDR3 sequence: CASSPRGGVGPNYGYTF. The CDR3 DNA is TGTGCCAGCAGCCCCCGCGGGGGGGTTGGTCCTAACTATGGCTACACCTTC.

This clone appeared once. The CDR3 reads CASSFQLNRNMNTEAFF. CDR3 nucleotides: TGTGCCAGCAGCTTTCAATTAAACAGGAATATGAACACTGAAGCTTTCTTT. V is TRBV7-8 and J is TRBJ1-1, with a possible D match to TRBD1 (5 bases). The CDR3 spans 17 residues. V was shortened by 3 bases and J by 0 bases, with 17 bases between the two germline ends. Germline loops: CDR1 SGHVS, CDR2 FQNEAQ.

The chain uses TRBV2 and TRBJ1-2, with D possibly TRBD1 on 5 matching bases. The CDR3 consists of 13 residues. V lost 7 bases and J lost 4, with 13 bases in between. Germline values: CDR1 SNHLY, CDR2 FYNNEI. The CDR3 region has the DNA TGTGCCAGCACGGGGGAAGGAGGCTATGGCTACACCTTC. Its translation: CASTGEGGYGYTF.

The CDR3 loop reads CASSLDGTGLGDYGYTF. The DNA for the CDR3 is TGTGCCAGCAGCTTGGACGGGACAGGCCTCGGAGACTATGGCTACACCTTC. The rearrangement uses TRBV5-5 and TRBJ1-2, with TRBD1 identical over 8 bases. V dropped 0 bases and J dropped 3; count of bases not matched to a gene: 10. Germline values: CDR1 SGHKS, CDR2 YYEKEE (reference sequence). CDR3 length: 17 residues. The variable domain in full, completed from reference TRBV5-5 and TRBJ1-2, reads DAGVTQSPTHLIKTRGQQVTLRCSPISGHKSVSWYQQVLGQGPQFIFQYYEKEERGRGNFPDRFSARQFPNYSSELNVNALLLGDSALYLCASSLDGTGLGDYGYTFGSGTRLTVV.

The chain couples TRBV6-5 to TRBJ1-6, with no clear D. Per germline, CDR1 MNHEY and CDR2 SVGAGI. This CDR3 is built from 14 residues. V lost 2 bases and J 7 bases, leaving 9 bases between the germline ends. CDR3 region: CASSYREMNSPLHF. CDR3 DNA: TGTGCCAGCAGTTACAGGGAGATGAATTCACCCCTCCACTTT.

The CDR3 DNA is TGTGCCAGTCGGAAACAGGGGGTAACAGAGACCCAGTACTTC. Translating it yields CASRKQGVTETQYF. The chain combines TRBV19 with TRBJ2-5; 8 bases fit TRBD1. Trimming removed 8 bases from V and 4 bases from J; junction bases left unmatched: 9. Germline lookup yields CDR1 LNHDA and CDR2 SQIVND (reference sequence). The length of the CDR3 is 14 residues.

The chain couples TRBV28 to TRBJ2-7, with D tentatively TRBD1 (6 bases). The CDR3 length is 16 residues. Germline lookup yields CDR1 MDHEN and CDR2 SYDVKM. Trimming shortened V by 2 bases and J by 2 bases, and 16 bases separated the two germline ends. The CDR3 nucleotides are TGTGCCAGCAGTTTAGAGGACAGCTCAGGGGCCTACGAGCAGTACTTC. Amino acids: CASSLEDSSGAYEQYF.

The V gene is TRBV6-6, the J gene TRBJ1-6; a weak D match, TRBD1 (6 bases). Trimming left V 5 bases short and J 9 bases short, with 14 bases between. Germline V gene data show CDR1 as MNHNY and CDR2 as SVGAGI (reference sequence). The length of the CDR3 is 14 residues. CDR3: CASSPQGLVSPLHF. The CDR3 DNA is TGTGCCAGCAGTCCACAGGGTTTGGTTTCACCCCTCCACTTT.

J is TRBJ1-2 and V is TRBV11-2; weak D call: TRBD1 (5 bases). CDR1 and CDR2 from the germline V gene are SGHAT and FQNNGV. The CDR3 contains 13 residues. Deletions cut 6 bases from V and 5 bases from J, with 13 bases between. CDR3 sequence reads: CASRPLGGYGYTF. The CDR3 bases are TGTGCCAGCAGGCCGCTCGGGGGATATGGCTACACCTTC.

The rearrangement joins TRBV7-2 to TRBJ1-4; TRBD1 might be the D (5 bases). From germline, CDR1 is SGHTA and CDR2 FQGNSA. This CDR3 is built from 15 residues. The germline V and J ends were trimmed by 5 bases and 4 bases, with 14 bases remaining between them. The CDR3: CASSPVGTLNEKLFF. DNA of the CDR3: TGTGCCAGCAGCCCCGTTGGGACCCTTAATGAAAAACTGTTTTTT.

This clone was picked up one time. The chain uses TRBV29-1 and TRBJ2-1; 9 bases match TRBD1. The V and J ends lost 6 bases and 16 bases, in that order; junction bases with no gene match: 10. This CDR3 has 11 amino acids. Germline lookup yields CDR1 SQVTM and CDR2 ANQGSEA. CDR3 sequence: CSVGRDRVLFF. The CDR3 DNA reads TGCAGCGTCGGCCGGGACAGGGTGCTTTTCTTC.

The genes are TRBV10-3 and TRBJ1-2; TRBD1 matches 7 bases. The germline CDR1 and CDR2 sequences are ENHRY and SYGVKD. The CDR3 length is 14 residues. V lost 4 bases and J lost 3; bases outside the gene matches: 5. The CDR3 sequence: CAISGAGTDYGYTF. In DNA form, the CDR3 reads TGTGCCATCAGTGGGGCAGGGACAGACTATGGCTACACCTTC.

This rearrangement joins TRBV6-6 to TRBJ2-2; a possible D gene is TRBD1 (6 bases). CDR1 is MNHNY and CDR2 is SVGAGI in the germline V gene (reference sequence). This CDR3 spans 14 amino acids. The V end was cut by 7 bases, the J end by 5 bases, with 14 bases between. The CDR3 loop is CASTPITGTGELFF. The CDR3 region has the DNA TGTGCCAGCACCCCCATAACAGGGACCGGGGAGCTGTTTTTT.

This sequence joins TRBV7-2 and TRBJ1-1; no clear D. Trimming shortened V by 2 bases and J by 0 bases, and 4 bases separated the two germline ends. Per germline, CDR1 SGHTA and CDR2 FQGNSA. The CDR3 extends over 13 amino acids. Here the CDR3 reads CASSLRMNTEAFF. In nucleotides, the CDR3 is TGTGCCAGCAGCTTACGAATGAACACTGAAGCTTTCTTT.

This clone was seen only a few times. This chain joins TRBV9 and TRBJ1-3, with TRBD1 as a possible D gene (5 bases). Germline assignment: CDR1 SGDLS and CDR2 YYNGEE. CDR3 length: 16 amino acids. With 4 bases removed from V and 0 bases from J, the gap between germline ends came to 14 bases. Here the CDR3 DNA reads TGTGCCAGCAGCCGACAGACCCATTTCTCTGGAAACACCATATATTTT. It yields the protein CASSRQTHFSGNTIYF.

V and J are TRBV7-2 and TRBJ2-7, with D possibly matching TRBD1 (5 bases). Per germline, CDR1 SGHTA and CDR2 FQGNSA. The V and J ends lost 3 bases and 6 bases respectively, with 12 bases between them. The CDR3 has 13 residues. The CDR3 here is CASSFSGIGEQYF. The DNA of the CDR3 is TGTGCCAGCAGCTTTTCAGGGATAGGCGAGCAGTACTTC.

V gene TRBV19 combines with J gene TRBJ2-2; TRBD1 agrees at 7 bases. The CDR3 totals 16 residues. Germline values: CDR1 LNHDA, CDR2 SQIVND (reference sequence). Trimming removed 5 bases from V and 1 base from J; junction bases left unmatched: 7. CDR3 sequence reads: CASSVPNRGNTGELFF. CDR3 sequence (DNA): TGTGCCAGTAGTGTACCCAACAGGGGGAACACCGGGGAGCTGTTTTTT.

This clone was seen just once. This CDR3 is CASSSRQVRDEKLFF. As DNA, the CDR3 is TGTGCCAGCAGTTCCCGACAGGTTCGCGATGAAAAACTGTTTTTT. This sequence joins TRBV27 and TRBJ1-4, with a possible D match to TRBD1 (6 bases). The CDR3 totals 15 residues. Per the germline V gene, CDR1 is MNHEY and CDR2 is SMNVEV (reference sequence). V was trimmed by 4 bases and J by 6 bases, leaving 15 bases between them.

The gene calls are TRBV6-4 and TRBJ2-7; unclear D gene. Looked up from germline, CDR1 is MRHNA and CDR2 is SNTAGT. The CDR3 is made up of 10 amino acids. Trimming left V 10 bases short and J 0 bases short, with 4 bases between. The CDR3 DNA sequence: TGTGCCACCCGCTCCTACGAGCAGTACTTC. Its protein is CATRSYEQYF.